The T cell receptor beta chain described here comes from a study of blood T cell repertoires in COVID-19. In the original analysis: Using reference gene primer amplification, nucleated cell counts were estimated. TCRdb's table, derived via immunoSEQ multiplex PCR, lists solely in-frame clones and lacks some. Clonal size and the V and J genes are those of that table, whereas D and trimming came from the DNA. The sample includes roughly 130,000 clones, roughly 83% of them seen just once. V was clipped by 0 bases and J by 1 base, with 14 bases between them. The V gene's germline CDR1 is LNHDA and CDR2 SQIVND (reference sequence). CDR3 size: 17 residues.

The chain couples TRBV19 to TRBJ2-3; TRBD1 is a possible D gene (5 bases). This clonotype was obtained from a woman aged 25-40 years who had recovered from COVID-19. The sequenced sample was peripheral blood. Here the CDR3 DNA reads TGTGCCAGTAGTATAGATGGCAGGGTGCCTGGCACAGATACGCAGTATTTT. Translating it yields CASSIDGRVPGTDTQYF.